The clone carrying this T cell receptor (beta chain) was seen a handful of times. The antigen is undetermined. The data originate from a study of CD8 T cells in ankylosing spondylitis. The CDR3 consists of 13 residues. The V gene's germline CDR1 is MNHNS and CDR2 SASEGT. The V end lost 6 bases, the J end lost 9 bases, and 15 bases lay between the germline ends. TCRdb redid the calling of the 5' RACE reads with MiXCR, one entry per CDR3 protein. The sample includes about 750,000 distinct CDR3 sequences, over 15% of them seen just once. Broader study findings: In ankylosing spondylitis blood, a motif of several highly homologous TCR beta variants appeared characteristic.

The source is a male donor with ankylosing spondylitis. The sequencing sample was made of blood, either unsorted or a sorted T cell fraction (not recorded which). This chain links TRBV6-1 with TRBJ2-1; D unresolved. CDR3 sequence (DNA): TGTGCCAGCAGGGAGCCTTCGAATGGTGAGCAGTTCTTC. Amino acids: CASREPSNGEQFF.